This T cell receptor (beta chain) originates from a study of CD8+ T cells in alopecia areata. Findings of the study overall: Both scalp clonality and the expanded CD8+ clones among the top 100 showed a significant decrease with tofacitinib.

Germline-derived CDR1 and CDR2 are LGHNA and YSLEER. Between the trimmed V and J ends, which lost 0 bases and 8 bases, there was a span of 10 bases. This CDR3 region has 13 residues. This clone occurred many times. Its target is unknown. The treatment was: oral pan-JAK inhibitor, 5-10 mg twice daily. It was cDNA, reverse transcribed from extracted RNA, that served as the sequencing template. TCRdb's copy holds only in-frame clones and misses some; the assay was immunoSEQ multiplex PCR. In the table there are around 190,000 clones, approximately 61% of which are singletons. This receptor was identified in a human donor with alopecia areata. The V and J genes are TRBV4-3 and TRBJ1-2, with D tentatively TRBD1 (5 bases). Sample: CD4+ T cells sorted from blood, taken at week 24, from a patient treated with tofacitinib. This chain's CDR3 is CASSQEGRDGYTF. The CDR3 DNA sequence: TGCGCCAGCAGCCAAGAAGGTCGGGACGGCTACACCTTC.